Below are 19 T cell receptor beta chains sequenced from a single sample in a study of T-cell reconstitution after alpha-beta-depleted transplantation in children. For TCRbeta, the library was prepared with unique molecular identifiers. MiXCR, run by TCRdb on the PCR reads, gives a single entry per CDR3 protein. The sample records roughly 300,000 distinct CDR3 sequences, about a tenth being singletons. Sequenced material: PBMCs from the stem cell graft donor, taken from the stem cell graft. The receptors come from a human donor who donated a stem cell graft to a child with acute lymphoblastic leukemia.

This clonotype was picked up a small number of times. The CDR3 reads CASSLEAYEQYF. CDR3 DNA sequence: TGTGCCAGCAGCTTGGAGGCTTACGAGCAGTACTTC. The rearrangement links TRBV7-2 to TRBJ2-7; possible D gene TRBD2, 5 bases. Germline V gene lookup returns CDR1 SGHTA and CDR2 FQGNSA. The CDR3 loop spans 12 amino acids. Trimming pared 3 bases from V and 4 bases from J, leaving 7 bases between.

The rearrangement joins TRBV18 to TRBJ1-1, with a weak D call TRBD1 (6 bases). CDR1 KGHSH and CDR2 LQKENI come from the germline V gene. Trimming pared 1 base from V and 7 bases from J, leaving 16 bases between. The CDR3 sequence is 15 residues long. CDR3 in amino acids: CASSPLRQAIYEAFF. The CDR3, as DNA: TGTGCCAGCTCACCACTAAGACAGGCGATTTATGAAGCTTTCTTT.

Worth noting for this clonotype: This sequence may be a read error, since a much larger clone differs from it by one base. This chain links TRBV11-1 with TRBJ2-5; D gene uncertain. The V gene's germline CDR1 is SGHAT and CDR2 FQDESV (reference sequence). CDR3 length equals 9 residues. Trimming pared 10 bases from V and 5 bases from J, leaving 5 bases between. CDR3 nucleotides: TGTGCCATCGGCGAGACCCAGTACTTC. This encodes CAIGETQYF.

Many counts were recorded for this clonotype. The rearrangement uses TRBV12-3 or TRBV12-4 and TRBJ2-1; D may be TRBD1 (6 bases). The CDR3 length is 13 residues. Trimming took 2 bases from V and 7 from J, leaving 9 bases between them. CDR3 nucleotide sequence: TGTGCCAGCAGTTTAAACAGGGCTAATGAGCAGTTCTTC. Protein product: CASSLNRANEQFF.

The V gene is TRBV4-3, the J gene TRBJ2-1, with TRBD1 matching 9 bases. The CDR3 has 15 amino acids. Germline trimming cut 4 bases from V and 4 bases from J; bases unmatched to any gene: 5. CDR1 and CDR2 (germline): LGHNA, YSLEER. The DNA for the CDR3 is TGCGCCAGCAGCCGCAACAGGGGGCCTTACAATGAGCAGTTCTTC. This sequence encodes CASSRNRGPYNEQFF.

This sequence joins TRBV12-3 or TRBV12-4 and TRBJ1-5, with D unresolved. The CDR3 has 15 amino acids. Trimming took 3 bases from V and 6 from J, leaving 15 bases between them. CDR3 region: CASSFYMEPGQPQHF. The DNA for the CDR3 is TGTGCCAGCAGTTTTTATATGGAGCCGGGTCAGCCCCAGCATTTT.

This clonotype occurred many times. V is TRBV7-8 and J is TRBJ2-3; TRBD2 agrees at 7 bases. Germline-derived CDR1 and CDR2 are SGHVS and FQNEAQ. The CDR3 contains 15 residues. V was pared by 3 bases and J by 2 bases, with 5 bases of the junction left unmatched. DNA of the CDR3: TGTGCCAGCAGCTTCCCCGGGACTATCACAGATACGCAGTATTTT. Translating gives CASSFPGTITDTQYF.

This clonotype was counted between two and nine times. The genes are TRBV6-2 or TRBV6-3 and TRBJ2-7; D is possibly TRBD1 (5 bases). The V end lost 7 bases, the J end lost 3 bases, and 10 bases lay between the germline ends. This CDR3 is built from 12 residues. Germline CDR1 MNHEY, CDR2 SVGEGT. The CDR3 coding sequence is TGTGCCAGCAACCGAGACAGCTACGAGCAGTACTTC. It specifies CASNRDSYEQYF.

This clonotype occurred a few times. V and J are TRBV9 and TRBJ2-3; no definite D call. Between the trimmed V and J ends, which lost 1 base and 2 bases, there was a span of 11 bases. CDR3 length: 15 residues. The germline V gene has CDR1 SGDLS and CDR2 YYNGEE. CDR3 coding DNA: TGTGCCAGCAGCGTAAAAGGGCCCCTCACAGATACGCAGTATTTT. Amino acids: CASSVKGPLTDTQYF.

This clonotype was seen only a few times. V usage is TRBV5-6 and J usage is TRBJ2-1; TRBD2 aligns across 9 bases. With 1 base clipped from V and 3 bases from J, the junction kept 8 bases outside the gene matches. CDR3 size: 17 residues. The V gene's germline CDR1 is SGHDT and CDR2 YYEEEE. In DNA form, the CDR3 reads TGTGCCAGCAGCTTGCGTAGCGGGAGAGGGGACTACAATGAGCAGTTCTTC. Its translation is CASSLRSGRGDYNEQFF.

In this sample, this clonotype turned up once. The J gene is TRBJ1-2, the V gene TRBV7-2; TRBD1 matches at 7 bases. There are 14 residues in the CDR3. V shed 5 bases and J 6 bases; nucleotides not matched to a gene: 9. Germline V gives CDR1 SGHTA, CDR2 FQGNSA. The CDR3 DNA sequence: TGTGCCAGCAGCCTCAGGGGGGAGGTTAATGGCTACACCTTC. Translation: CASSLRGEVNGYTF.

This clonotype was found many times. This chain links TRBV6-5 with TRBJ1-2; 8 nucleotides line up with TRBD1. Germline V gene lookup returns CDR1 MNHEY and CDR2 SVGAGI. The trim removed 4 bases at V and 4 bases at J, leaving 2 bases unmatched. The CDR3 is made up of 13 amino acids. CDR3 nucleotide sequence: TGTGCCAGCAGTTTACAGGGGGTCTATGGCTACACCTTC. This sequence encodes CASSLQGVYGYTF.

This clonotype has at least ten counts. The V gene is TRBV4-3, the J gene TRBJ2-5; weak D call: TRBD2 (6 bases). V was clipped by 0 bases and J by 4 bases, with 12 bases between them. Germline loops: CDR1 LGHNA, CDR2 YSLEER. The CDR3 spans 15 residues. CDR3 residues: CASSQESRERETQYF. The CDR3 nucleotides are TGCGCCAGCAGCCAAGAGTCCCGGGAGAGAGAGACCCAGTACTTC.

This clonotype was observed a few times. This rearrangement joins TRBV4-1 to TRBJ1-5; a possible D gene is TRBD1 (6 bases). Per the germline V gene, CDR1 is MGHRA and CDR2 is YSYEKL. V lost 1 base and J lost 1, with 14 bases in between. This CDR3 has 17 amino acids. The CDR3 here is CASSQGLQGASNQPQHF. In DNA form, the CDR3 reads TGCGCCAGCAGCCAAGGACTACAGGGAGCGAGCAATCAGCCCCAGCATTTT.

This clonotype was found a few times. J is TRBJ2-7 and V is TRBV2; D is uncertain. This CDR3 has 13 amino acids. The germline V and J ends were trimmed by 7 bases and 6 bases, with 16 bases remaining between them. Germline V gives CDR1 SNHLY, CDR2 FYNNEI. The CDR3 loop reads CASMLGPEVEQYF. CDR3 bases: TGTGCCAGCATGCTCGGACCCGAAGTCGAGCAGTACTTC.

This clonotype has only a few counts. V is TRBV3-1 and J is TRBJ2-5, with 10 positions matching TRBD2. V lost 4 bases to trimming and J lost 2 bases; unmatched junction nucleotides: 7. The CDR3 loop spans 16 amino acids. CDR1 is LGHDT and CDR2 is YNNKEL in the germline V gene (reference sequence). The CDR3 loop is CASSPLGLADQETQYF. The DNA for the CDR3 is TGTGCCAGCAGCCCACTTGGACTAGCGGATCAAGAGACCCAGTACTTC.

This clonotype was counted many times. The V call is TRBV4-3, the J call TRBJ1-3; no clear D gene. Trimming removed 0 bases from V and 2 bases from J, with 23 bases in between. The CDR3 has 20 amino acids. Germline values: CDR1 LGHNA, CDR2 YSLEER. The CDR3 here is CASSQEWTTRTMETGNTIYF. The CDR3 DNA reads as TGCGCCAGCAGCCAAGAGTGGACGACACGTACCATGGAGACTGGAAACACCATATATTTT.

J is TRBJ2-5 and V is TRBV28; D ambiguous. The germline V gene encodes CDR1 MDHEN and CDR2 SYDVKM. The V end lost 5 bases, the J end lost 2 bases, and 21 bases lay between the germline ends. The CDR3 contains 17 residues. DNA for the CDR3: TGTGCCAGCAGTACAAACGACTGGAGCGCACCTCAAGAGACCCAGTACTTC. The encoded protein is CASSTNDWSAPQETQYF.

The chain couples TRBV27 to TRBJ2-7; D possibly corresponds to TRBD1 (5 bases). The CDR3 has 13 amino acids. The germline V gene encodes CDR1 MNHEY and CDR2 SMNVEV (reference sequence). V lost 4 bases, J lost 4 bases, and 11 bases lay in between. CDR3 region: CASSSPTVYEQYF. Written as DNA, the CDR3 is TGTGCCAGCAGTTCCCCGACAGTTTACGAGCAGTACTTC.